This T cell receptor (beta chain) is drawn from a study of T-cell reconstitution after alpha-beta-depleted transplantation in children. Study-wide results and limits: About two months after transplant, alpha-beta T cells reportedly came from several hundred expanded graft clones. Some patients owed their high day-60 TCRbeta diversity to surviving recipient T cells and thymic progenitors. It was newly produced T cells that mostly accounted for T-cell counts and diversity one year after transplant.

Remarks on this clonotype: Its target is unknown.

The CDR3 consists of 15 residues. Trimming left V 0 bases short and J 2 bases short, with 11 bases between. CDR1 is SGHKS, CDR2 YYEKEE, per germline (reference sequence). Using unique molecular identifiers, the investigators prepared the TCRbeta library. MiXCR was run by TCRdb on the PCR reads, yielding one entry per CDR3 protein. The sample carries approximately 230,000 distinct CDR3 sequences, under 30% recorded once. The sample in question was PBMCs, mostly from graft donor cells, obtained 360 days after TCRalphabeta/CD19-depleted stem cell transplant. The chain joins TRBV5-5 to TRBJ1-1; D gene uncertain. The TCR comes from a female patient aged 2-10 years who had a stem cell transplant for congenital amegakaryocytic thrombocytopenia, so the T cells may come from the graft donor. The CDR3 nucleotides read TGTGCCAGCAGCTTGGCGTTCACAGTCAACACTGAAGCTTTCTTT. It is translated as CASSLAFTVNTEAFF.